A single sample is the source of the 15 T cell receptor beta chains below, sequenced in a study of blood T cell repertoires in COVID-19. Sequenced by immunoSEQ multiplex PCR; TCRdb stores in-frame clones only, minus some. This sample has approximately 170,000 clones, with 80% found just once. Sequencing was carried out using PBMCs or T cells enriched from blood (not recorded which). The receptors stem from a man in his forties or fifties who had recovered from COVID-19.

In this sample, this clone turned up many times. The rearrangement joins TRBV6-5 to TRBJ1-1, with D possibly TRBD1 on 6 matching bases. V was trimmed by 9 bases and J by 5 bases, leaving 13 bases between them. CDR1 is MNHEY and CDR2 is SVGAGI in the germline V gene. The CDR3 has 12 residues. CDR3 residues: CASDRSWTEAFF. Written as DNA, the CDR3 is TGTGCCAGTGACAGGAGTTGGACTGAAGCTTTCTTT.

The CDR3 loop reads CASSLGQIETQYF. For the CDR3, the DNA is TGTGCCAGTAGTTTAGGACAGATAGAGACCCAGTACTTC. The chain carries TRBV19 and TRBJ2-5; D may be TRBD1 (6 bases). The CDR3 is 13 amino acids. Germline CDR1 is LNHDA and CDR2 is SQIVND (reference sequence). V was cut by 5 bases and J by 4 bases, with 11 bases left in between.

The chain links TRBV25-1 to TRBJ1-1; D may be TRBD1 (6 bases). The V end lost 4 bases, the J end lost 6 bases, and 9 bases lay between the germline ends. The CDR3 extends over 12 amino acids. CDR1 is MGHDK, CDR2 SYGVNS, per germline. CDR3 in amino acids: CASSVPGAEAFF. CDR3 in DNA: TGTGCCAGCAGTGTACCAGGGGCTGAAGCTTTCTTT. Full variable domain (outside the CDR3, taken from reference TRBV25-1 and TRBJ1-1): EADIYQTPRYLVIGTGKKITLECSQTMGHDKMYWYQQDPGMELHLIHYSYGVNSTEKGDLSSESTVSRIRTEHFPLTLESARPSHTSQYLCASSVPGAEAFFGQGTRLTVV.

V gene TRBV7-6 combines with J gene TRBJ2-3; TRBD2 agrees at 9 bases. With V trimmed by 2 bases and J by 1 base, 4 bases remained unmatched. The germline V gene has CDR1 SGHVS and CDR2 FNYEAQ. CDR3 size: 16 residues. The CDR3 DNA follows: TGTGCCAGCAGCTTAAGAGCGGGGGGACGCACAGATACGCAGTATTTT. Residues: CASSLRAGGRTDTQYF.

This clone occurred once. The V call is TRBV7-3, the J call TRBJ2-3; 10 positions agree with TRBD2. This CDR3 contains 14 residues. The germline CDR1 and CDR2 sequences are SGHTA and FQGTGA. V was clipped by 5 bases and J by 4 bases; unmatched bases: 3. As DNA, the CDR3 is TGTGCCAGCAGCCAAAGCGGGGGGGCAGATACGCAGTATTTT. It translates to CASSQSGGADTQYF. The full variable domain, in which reference TRBV7-3 and TRBJ2-3 provide the parts outside the CDR3, is GAGVSQTPSNKVTEKGKYVELRCDPISGHTALYWYRQSLGQGPEFLIYFQGTGAADDSGLPNDRFFAVRPEGSVSTLKIQRTERGDSAVYLCASSQSGGADTQYFGPGTRLTVL.

The chain employs TRBV5-4 and TRBJ1-1; D is uncertain. With 4 bases removed from V and 0 bases from J, the gap between germline ends came to 16 bases. CDR1 and CDR2 from the germline V gene are SGHNT and YYREEE (reference sequence). This CDR3 spans 16 amino acids. Written as DNA, the CDR3 is TGTGCCAGCAGCCTAGAGGGTCCCACAGTGAACACTGAAGCTTTCTTT. Encoded protein: CASSLEGPTVNTEAFF.

V and J are TRBV9 and TRBJ1-3; unclear D gene. V gave up 0 bases and J gave up 2 bases, with 6 bases separating them. The CDR3 extends over 14 amino acids. Germline lookup yields CDR1 SGDLS and CDR2 YYNGEE. CDR3 sequence: CASSVDGTGNTIYF. CDR3 sequence (DNA): TGTGCCAGCAGCGTAGACGGGACTGGAAACACCATATATTTT.

This clone was recorded only once. The chain uses TRBV2 and TRBJ1-1, with 7 bases matching TRBD1. Germline loops: CDR1 SNHLY, CDR2 FYNNEI. Trimming removed 7 bases from V and 1 base from J; junction bases left unmatched: 9. The CDR3 extends over 15 amino acids. The CDR3 is CASTSDRAGNTEAFF. DNA for the CDR3: TGTGCCAGCACGTCTGACAGGGCGGGGAACACTGAAGCTTTCTTT.

The rearrangement joins TRBV5-1 to TRBJ2-2; 7 bases are a match to TRBD1. V trimming: 6 bases; J trimming: 1 base; junction bases outside the gene matches: 6. In germline, CDR1 is SGHRS, CDR2 YFSETQ. CDR3 length: 15 residues. The DNA for the CDR3 is TGCGCCAGCACGTTCAGGGGGATGAACACCGGGGAGCTGTTTTTT. Its translation: CASTFRGMNTGELFF.

The CDR3 sequence is CASSPLVAKDRNTGELFF. CDR3 nucleotide sequence: TGTGCCAGTAGTCCGCTAGTGGCTAAGGATCGGAACACCGGGGAGCTGTTTTTT. This chain links TRBV19 with TRBJ2-2; no definite D call. Germline loops: CDR1 LNHDA, CDR2 SQIVND (reference sequence). The CDR3 has 18 amino acids. V was clipped by 5 bases and J by 1 base, with 20 bases between them. The full variable domain, its missing parts supplied by reference TRBV19 and TRBJ2-2, is DGGITQSPKYLFRKEGQNVTLSCEQNLNHDAMYWYRQDPGQGLRLIYYSQIVNDFQKGDIAEGYSVSREKKESFPLTVTSAQKNPTAFYLCASSPLVAKDRNTGELFFGEGSRLTVL.

The CDR3 loop reads CASSRVLPNTEAFF. DNA of the CDR3: TGTGCCAGCAGTCGCGTACTGCCGAACACTGAAGCTTTCTTT. This chain joins TRBV6-5 and TRBJ1-1; D remains unclear. This CDR3 region has 14 residues. The V gene's germline CDR1 is MNHEY and CDR2 SVGAGI. The ends were cut back, 5 bases at V and 1 base at J, with 11 bases in the middle.

This clone was counted only a few times. The V gene is TRBV5-1, the J gene TRBJ1-3; D not certain. The CDR3 is 15 amino acids. Trimming removed 0 bases from V and 4 bases from J, with 11 bases in between. Germline V gene lookup returns CDR1 SGHRS and CDR2 YFSETQ. The CDR3 DNA reads TGCGCCAGCAGCTTGGCCGCGACAACAGGAAACACCATATATTTT. Translated, it gives CASSLAATTGNTIYF.

This clone appeared a single time. The chain uses TRBV7-8 and TRBJ2-1; TRBD2 aligns across 11 bases. V lost 3 bases and J lost 0; bases outside the gene matches: 4. Germline V gene lookup returns CDR1 SGHVS and CDR2 FQNEAQ. The CDR3 totals 17 residues. The CDR3 bases are TGTGCCAGCAGCTTTAGACTAGCGGGGCGCTCCTACAATGAGCAGTTCTTC. Translated, it gives CASSFRLAGRSYNEQFF.

The CDR3 loop reads CASSSTQGTVYGYTF. In DNA form, the CDR3 reads TGTGCCAGCAGCTCAACCCAAGGGACAGTCTATGGCTACACCTTC. The chain employs TRBV11-2 and TRBJ1-2; 7 nucleotides line up with TRBD1. V lost 4 bases to trimming and J lost 4 bases; unmatched junction nucleotides: 9. The CDR3 covers 15 residues. Germline assignment: CDR1 SGHAT and CDR2 FQNNGV.

This chain joins TRBV19 and TRBJ1-5; maybe TRBD1 (5 bases). Germline values: CDR1 LNHDA, CDR2 SQIVND (reference sequence). Deletions cut 6 bases from V and 6 bases from J, with 15 bases between. This CDR3 is built from 14 residues. The CDR3: CASRAGGSGQPQHF. The CDR3 nucleotides are TGTGCCAGTAGGGCCGGGGGGAGTGGTCAGCCCCAGCATTTT.